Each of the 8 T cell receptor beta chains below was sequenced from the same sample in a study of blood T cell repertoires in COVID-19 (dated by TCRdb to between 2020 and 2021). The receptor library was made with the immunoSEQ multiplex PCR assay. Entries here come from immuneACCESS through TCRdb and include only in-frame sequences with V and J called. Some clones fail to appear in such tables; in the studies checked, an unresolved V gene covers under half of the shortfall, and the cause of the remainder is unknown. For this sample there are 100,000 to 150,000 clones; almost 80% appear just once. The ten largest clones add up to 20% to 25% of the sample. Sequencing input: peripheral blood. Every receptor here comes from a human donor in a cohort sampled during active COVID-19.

CDR3 DNA sequence: TGTGCCAGCAGCCAAATCCTCTGGGGCGGGGGGGGCTACACCTTC. Protein: CASSQILWGGGGYTF. The chain has TRBV27 and TRBJ1-2, with TRBD1 as a possible D gene (5 bases). V was trimmed by 6 bases and J by 8 bases, leaving 22 bases between them. The CDR3 is 15 amino acids. CDR1 and CDR2 (germline): MNHEY, SMNVEV (reference sequence).

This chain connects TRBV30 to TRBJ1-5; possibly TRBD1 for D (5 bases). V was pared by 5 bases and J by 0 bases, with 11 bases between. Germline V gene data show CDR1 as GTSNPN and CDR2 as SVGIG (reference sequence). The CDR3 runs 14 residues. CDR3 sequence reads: CAWSTADSNQPQHF. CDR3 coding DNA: TGTGCCTGGTCGACAGCTGATAGCAATCAGCCCCAGCATTTT.

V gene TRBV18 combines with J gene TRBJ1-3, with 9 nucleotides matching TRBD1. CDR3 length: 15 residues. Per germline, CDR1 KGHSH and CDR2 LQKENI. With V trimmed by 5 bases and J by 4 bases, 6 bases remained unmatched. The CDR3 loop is CASSALGTGGNTIYF. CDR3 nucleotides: TGTGCCAGCTCAGCACTCGGGACAGGGGGAAACACCATATATTTT.

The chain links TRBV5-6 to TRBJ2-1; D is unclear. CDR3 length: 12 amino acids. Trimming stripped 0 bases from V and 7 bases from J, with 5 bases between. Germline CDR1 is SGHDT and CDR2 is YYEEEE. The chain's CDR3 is CASSLAGNEQFF. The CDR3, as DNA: TGTGCCAGCAGCTTGGCCGGGAATGAGCAGTTCTTC.

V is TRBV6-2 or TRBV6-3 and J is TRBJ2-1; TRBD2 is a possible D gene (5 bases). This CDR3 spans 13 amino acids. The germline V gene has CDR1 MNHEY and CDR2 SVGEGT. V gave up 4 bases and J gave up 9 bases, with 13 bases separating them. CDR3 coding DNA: TGTGCCAGCAGTTCGGTGGGAGCAGCTGAGCAGTTCTTC. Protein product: CASSSVGAAEQFF.

As DNA, the CDR3 is TGTGCCAGCAGCAAAGATGCTAGCGGGGGGGAGAGCACAGATACGCAGTATTTT. Encoded protein: CASSKDASGGESTDTQYF. This chain connects TRBV21-1 to TRBJ2-3; TRBD2, the D gene given by the table, was not confirmed from the DNA. TRBV21-1 counts as a pseudogene. The CDR3 runs 18 residues.

Written as DNA, the CDR3 is TGTGCCAGCAGTGACAGGGGGAGCAATCAGCCCCAGCATTTT. Translating gives CASSDRGSNQPQHF. The chain carries TRBV28 and TRBJ1-5, with 9 bases that match TRBD1. V gave up 5 bases and J gave up 1 base; unmatched junction bases: 0. Germline V gene lookup returns CDR1 MDHEN and CDR2 SYDVKM. The CDR3 contains 14 residues.

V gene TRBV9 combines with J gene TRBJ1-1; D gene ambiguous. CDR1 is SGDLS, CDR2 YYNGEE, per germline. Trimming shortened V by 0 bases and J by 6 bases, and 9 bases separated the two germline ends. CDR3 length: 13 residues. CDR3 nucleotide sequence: TGTGCCAGCAGCGTAGTCACAGATTCTGAAGCTTTCTTT. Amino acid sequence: CASSVVTDSEAFF.